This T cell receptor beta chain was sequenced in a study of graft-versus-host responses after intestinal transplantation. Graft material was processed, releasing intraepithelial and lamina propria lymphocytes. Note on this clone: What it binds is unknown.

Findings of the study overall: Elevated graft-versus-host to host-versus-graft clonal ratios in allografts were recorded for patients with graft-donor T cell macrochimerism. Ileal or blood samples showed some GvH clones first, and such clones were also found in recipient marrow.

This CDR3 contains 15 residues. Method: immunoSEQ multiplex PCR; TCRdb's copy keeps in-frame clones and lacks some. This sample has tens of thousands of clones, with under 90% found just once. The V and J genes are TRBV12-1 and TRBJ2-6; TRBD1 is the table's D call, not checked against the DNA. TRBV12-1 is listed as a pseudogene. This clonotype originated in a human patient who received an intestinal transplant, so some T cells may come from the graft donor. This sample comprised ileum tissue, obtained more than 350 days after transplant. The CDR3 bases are TGTGCCAGCAGCCTCCAGGGGGAAGGGGCCAACGTCCTGACTTTC. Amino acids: CASSLQGEGANVLTF.